The present T cell receptor (beta chain) was sequenced within a study of PD-L1 blockade in urothelial cancer. Only in-frame clones appear in the TCRdb table, and some are missing; sequencing was by immunoSEQ multiplex PCR. The table lists 35,000 to 50,000 clones, 80% to 90% of them singletons. Noted time point: peripheral blood 6 weeks after treatment start. This CDR3 has 15 residues. Germline trimming cut 4 bases from V and 0 bases from J; bases unmatched to any gene: 6. The germline V gene encodes CDR1 MDHEN and CDR2 SYDVKM. The sequencing here drew on PBMCs, taken around atezolizumab (anti-PD-L1) treatment. This rearrangement joins TRBV28 to TRBJ2-7, with 7 positions matching TRBD1. This TCR was sampled from a man in his sixties with urothelial cancer. This CDR3 reads CASSSVTGISYEQYF. Written as DNA, the CDR3 is TGTGCCAGCAGTTCCGTGACAGGGATCTCCTACGAGCAGTACTTC.